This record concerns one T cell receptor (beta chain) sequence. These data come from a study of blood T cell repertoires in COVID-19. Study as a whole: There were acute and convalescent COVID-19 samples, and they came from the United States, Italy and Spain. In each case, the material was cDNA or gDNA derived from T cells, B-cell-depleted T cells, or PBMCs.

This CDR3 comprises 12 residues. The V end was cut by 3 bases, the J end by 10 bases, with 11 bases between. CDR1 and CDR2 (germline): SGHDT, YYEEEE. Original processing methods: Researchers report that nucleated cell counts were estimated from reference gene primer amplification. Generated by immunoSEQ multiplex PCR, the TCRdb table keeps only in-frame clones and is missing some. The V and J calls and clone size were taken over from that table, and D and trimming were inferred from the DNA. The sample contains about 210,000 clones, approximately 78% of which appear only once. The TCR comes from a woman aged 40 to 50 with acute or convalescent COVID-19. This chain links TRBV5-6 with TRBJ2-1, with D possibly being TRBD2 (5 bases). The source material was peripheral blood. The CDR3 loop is CASSSGIAEQFF. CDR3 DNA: TGTGCCAGCAGCTCGGGGATTGCAGAGCAGTTCTTC.